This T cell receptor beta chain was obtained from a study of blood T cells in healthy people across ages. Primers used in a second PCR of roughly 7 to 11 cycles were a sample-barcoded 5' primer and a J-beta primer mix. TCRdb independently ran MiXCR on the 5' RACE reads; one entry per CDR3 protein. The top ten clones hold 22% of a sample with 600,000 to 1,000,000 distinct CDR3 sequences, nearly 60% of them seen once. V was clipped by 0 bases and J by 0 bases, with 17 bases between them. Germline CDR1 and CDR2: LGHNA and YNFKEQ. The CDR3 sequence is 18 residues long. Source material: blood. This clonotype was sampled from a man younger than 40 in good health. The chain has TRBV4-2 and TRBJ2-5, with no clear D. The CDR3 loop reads CASSQDPTSPSYQETQYF. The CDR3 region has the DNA TGTGCCAGCAGCCAAGACCCGACCTCCCCGTCCTACCAAGAGACCCAGTACTTC.